This passage covers 30 T cell receptor beta chains from one sample sequenced in a study of blood T cell repertoires in COVID-19. Using immunoSEQ multiplex PCR, the repertoire was profiled, and TCRdb retains in-frame clones only, with some absent. The sample yields about 70,000 clones, approximately 80% seen once. Sequencing was done on a sample of peripheral blood. The source is a man aged 65-85 years who had recovered from COVID-19.

This clone has at least ten counts. The chain's CDR3 is CASSLIRAEAFF. DNA for the CDR3: TGTGCCAGCAGCTTAATACGGGCTGAAGCTTTCTTT. This sequence joins TRBV7-8 and TRBJ1-1; D ambiguous. Germline lookup yields CDR1 SGHVS and CDR2 FQNEAQ. V was cut by 2 bases and J by 6 bases, with 7 bases left in between. This CDR3 is built from 12 residues.

The gene calls are TRBV6-5 and TRBJ2-2; 9 nucleotides agree with TRBD1. The germline CDR1 and CDR2 sequences are MNHEY and SVGAGI. The V segment lost 7 bases and the J segment 9 bases; nucleotides outside the gene matches: 9. The CDR3 loop spans 14 amino acids. CDR3 region: CASTRTGASWELFF. CDR3 coding DNA: TGTGCCAGCACCAGGACAGGGGCATCTTGGGAGCTGTTTTTT.

The gene calls are TRBV30 and TRBJ1-1; no clear D. Per germline, CDR1 GTSNPN and CDR2 SVGIG (reference sequence). V was cut by 0 bases and J by 3 bases, with 11 bases left in between. The CDR3 has 14 residues. The CDR3 is CAWSVLGGDTEAFF. The CDR3 bases are TGTGCCTGGAGTGTACTCGGAGGAGACACTGAAGCTTTCTTT.

The genes are TRBV7-2 and TRBJ2-7, with a tentative D call TRBD1 (6 bases). The V gene lost 1 base and the J gene lost 4 bases, with 14 bases spanning the gap. The CDR3 is 15 residues long. Germline CDR1 SGHTA, CDR2 FQGNSA. Here the CDR3 reads CASSLGYRVGYEQYF. CDR3 sequence (DNA): TGTGCCAGCAGCTTAGGTTACAGGGTAGGGTACGAGCAGTACTTC.

The CDR3 coding sequence is TGTGCCAGCAGCCTCAGGCTCAATCAGCCCCAGCATTTT. Protein product: CASSLRLNQPQHF. This chain links TRBV11-3 with TRBJ1-5; D not certain. This CDR3 is 13 amino acids long. From germline, CDR1 is SGHNT and CDR2 YENEEA. With 5 bases removed from V and 3 bases from J, the gap between germline ends came to 8 bases.

The rearrangement uses TRBV5-1 and TRBJ1-4; 12 bases match TRBD1. The V and J ends lost 4 bases and 6 bases, in that order; junction bases with no gene match: 13. The V gene's germline CDR1 is SGHRS and CDR2 YFSETQ. This CDR3 region has 18 residues. DNA of the CDR3: TGCGCCAGCAGCGAGGGGACAGGGGGCAGGAGCAAACATGAAAAACTGTTTTTT. Protein: CASSEGTGGRSKHEKLFF.

CDR3 in DNA: TGTGCCAGCAGCTTAAGAGGGGGGGCCTTTGAGACCCAGTACTTC. Amino acids: CASSLRGGAFETQYF. The V call is TRBV7-3, the J call TRBJ2-5, with D possibly TRBD2 on 7 matching bases. Germline lookup yields CDR1 SGHTA and CDR2 FQGTGA. The CDR3 consists of 15 residues. With 1 base removed from V and 5 bases from J, the gap between germline ends came to 14 bases.

J is TRBJ2-2 and V is TRBV15, with TRBD1 matching 7 bases. V lost 0 bases to trimming and J lost 3 bases; unmatched junction nucleotides: 10. Germline CDR1 is LNHNV and CDR2 is YYDKDF (reference sequence). The CDR3 contains 18 residues. CDR3 region: CATSRDPLTGDYTGELFF. In nucleotides, the CDR3 is TGTGCCACCAGCAGAGATCCCTTAACAGGGGATTACACCGGGGAGCTGTTTTTT.

This chain links TRBV9 with TRBJ2-1, with unresolved D. The germline V gene has CDR1 SGDLS and CDR2 YYNGEE. The CDR3 has 16 amino acids. The V gene lost 0 bases and the J gene lost 0 bases, with 10 bases spanning the gap. DNA of the CDR3: TGTGCCAGCAGCGTAGATGGGCTTAGCTCCTACAATGAGCAGTTCTTC. Protein product: CASSVDGLSSYNEQFF.

The chain employs TRBV5-6 and TRBJ2-3, with 7 nucleotides matching TRBD1. V lost 4 bases, J lost 6 bases, and 14 bases stayed unmatched. Germline V gene lookup returns CDR1 SGHDT and CDR2 YYEEEE. There are 16 residues in the CDR3. The CDR3 DNA sequence: TGTGCCAGCAGCGTCCCACGGGACAGCTACTCCGATACGCAGTATTTT. Encoded protein: CASSVPRDSYSDTQYF.

The chain carries TRBV10-3 and TRBJ2-3; D is possibly TRBD1 (5 bases). This CDR3 contains 15 residues. The V and J ends lost 10 bases and 2 bases respectively, with 19 bases between them. Germline CDR1 reads ENHRY; CDR2 reads SYGVKD. The CDR3 DNA follows: TGTGCCACCGCCCCAGGACAAACCAACACAGATACGCAGTATTTT. It encodes CATAPGQTNTDTQYF.

V is TRBV10-3 and J is TRBJ1-4; D is possibly TRBD1 (6 bases). Trimming left V 5 bases short and J 0 bases short, with 13 bases between. Germline-derived CDR1 and CDR2 are ENHRY and SYGVKD. The CDR3 extends over 16 amino acids. The CDR3 spells CAISSTGPATNEKLFF. The CDR3 DNA reads as TGTGCCATCAGTTCGACAGGTCCAGCAACTAATGAAAAACTGTTTTTT.

V is TRBV7-2 and J is TRBJ1-6; tentatively, D is TRBD1 (6 bases). CDR3 size: 14 residues. Germline V gives CDR1 SGHTA, CDR2 FQGNSA. V gave up 1 base and J gave up 9 bases, with 10 bases separating them. This CDR3 is CASSLGQAASPLHF. Here the CDR3 DNA reads TGTGCCAGCAGCTTAGGACAGGCCGCTTCACCCCTCCACTTT.

There are a few counts of this clone. The chain employs TRBV28 and TRBJ1-1; D is undetermined. CDR1 is MDHEN, CDR2 SYDVKM, per germline. V lost 2 bases and J 0 bases, leaving 10 bases between the germline ends. There are 15 residues in the CDR3. The chain's CDR3 is CASSLLSELNTEAFF. The CDR3, as DNA: TGTGCCAGCAGTTTACTGTCAGAATTGAACACTGAAGCTTTCTTT.

The gene calls are TRBV11-3 and TRBJ1-1, with TRBD1 as a possible D gene (5 bases). The germline V gene encodes CDR1 SGHNT and CDR2 YENEEA. V lost 0 bases and J lost 1, with 6 bases in between. This CDR3 has 14 amino acids. CDR3 residues: CASSLDQGNTEAFF. In DNA form, the CDR3 reads TGTGCCAGCAGCTTAGATCAGGGGAACACTGAAGCTTTCTTT.

The rearrangement links TRBV5-1 to TRBJ1-2, with 7 bases identical to TRBD1. The CDR3 has 14 residues. V lost 0 bases to trimming and J lost 3 bases; unmatched junction nucleotides: 2. Germline values: CDR1 SGHRS, CDR2 YFSETQ. The CDR3, as DNA: TGCGCCAGCAGCTTGGGAGGGGGCGACTATGGCTACACCTTC. This sequence encodes CASSLGGGDYGYTF.

This clone was detected only once. The V call is TRBV4-3, the J call TRBJ2-3, with D perhaps TRBD2 (6 bases). Trimming removed 1 base from V and 6 bases from J, with 20 bases in between. Germline values: CDR1 LGHNA, CDR2 YSLEER. The CDR3 extends over 17 amino acids. CDR3 amino acids: CASSQAPVGGFFDTQYF. The CDR3, as DNA: TGCGCCAGCAGCCAAGCCCCCGTGGGGGGTTTTTTCGATACGCAGTATTTT.

The chain couples TRBV7-2 to TRBJ1-2, with 7 bases identical to TRBD1. The CDR3 spans 13 residues. The J segment lost 8 bases and the V segment lost 5 bases, leaving 8 bases of the junction unmatched. The germline gives CDR1 SGHTA, CDR2 FQGNSA. The CDR3 loop is CASSPNRGRGYTF. CDR3 in DNA: TGTGCCAGCAGCCCGAACAGGGGTCGGGGCTACACCTTC.

This rearrangement joins TRBV5-1 to TRBJ2-3, with a possible D match to TRBD1 (6 bases). Germline V gives CDR1 SGHRS, CDR2 YFSETQ. CDR3 length equals 16 residues. Trimming shortened V by 4 bases and J by 0 bases, and 15 bases separated the two germline ends. The CDR3 here is CASSPPGQGSTDTQYF. The CDR3 DNA reads as TGCGCCAGCAGCCCACCGGGACAAGGCAGCACAGATACGCAGTATTTT.

V is TRBV19 and J is TRBJ2-3; no firm D call. Trimming took 0 bases from V and 2 from J, leaving 9 bases between them. This CDR3 spans 15 amino acids. The germline V gene has CDR1 LNHDA and CDR2 SQIVND (reference sequence). The CDR3 sequence is CASSIEETDTDTQYF. The CDR3 DNA reads as TGTGCCAGTAGTATAGAGGAAACAGACACAGATACGCAGTATTTT.

J is TRBJ1-5 and V is TRBV7-9, with 7 nucleotides matching TRBD1. The V gene end was trimmed by 5 bases and the J gene end by 9 bases; junction bases not matched to a gene: 7. In germline, CDR1 is SEHNR, CDR2 FQNEAQ (reference sequence). The CDR3 contains 13 residues. This chain's CDR3 is CASSPDRIGPQHF. The CDR3 coding sequence is TGTGCCAGCAGCCCGGACAGGATCGGGCCCCAGCATTTT.

The chain has TRBV6-5 and TRBJ1-6; D gene ambiguous. The CDR3 totals 14 residues. V lost 6 bases and J lost 0, with 6 bases in between. Germline loops: CDR1 MNHEY, CDR2 SVGAGI. The CDR3: CASSRSSYNSPLHF. In DNA, the CDR3 is TGTGCCAGCAGCCGGAGCTCCTATAATTCACCCCTCCACTTT.

Concerning this clone itself: The same CDR3 arises from other DNA sequences in this sample as well. The V and J genes are TRBV18 and TRBJ1-5, with 8 bases that match TRBD1. Germline V CDR1 and CDR2: KGHSH, LQKENI. CDR3 length: 14 amino acids. V trimming: 3 bases; J trimming: 2 bases; junction bases outside the gene matches: 0. The CDR3 loop is CASSPGQGNQPQHF. In DNA, the CDR3 is TGTGCCAGCTCACCGGGACAGGGCAATCAGCCCCAGCATTTT.

This clone occurred a few times. V gene TRBV30 combines with J gene TRBJ1-6, with 10 bases matching TRBD1. After removal of 2 bases from V and 4 bases from J, the junction contained 2 bases not matched to a gene. The V gene's germline CDR1 is GTSNPN and CDR2 SVGIG (reference sequence). The length of the CDR3 is 15 residues. As DNA, the CDR3 is TGTGCCTGGAGTCCGGACAGGGGGTATAATTCACCCCTCCACTTT. Protein: CAWSPDRGYNSPLHF.

V gene TRBV7-2 combines with J gene TRBJ2-1; D possibly corresponds to TRBD2 (6 bases). Germline CDR1 is SGHTA and CDR2 is FQGNSA. The CDR3 covers 14 residues. Trimming pared 5 bases from V and 9 bases from J, leaving 17 bases between. The CDR3 DNA reads TGTGCCAGCAGCCACCGGGACTCTTTGTCTGAGCAGTTCTTC. It yields the protein CASSHRDSLSEQFF.

This chain connects TRBV19 to TRBJ2-2, with TRBD2 identical over 15 bases. Germline V CDR1 and CDR2: LNHDA, SQIVND (reference sequence). The CDR3 has 15 amino acids. V was pared by 5 bases and J by 6 bases, with 1 base of the junction left unmatched. CDR3 sequence (DNA): TGTGCCAGTAGTGGGACTAGCGGGAGGCCCGGGGAGCTGTTTTTT. This codes for CASSGTSGRPGELFF. Using reference TRBV19 and TRBJ2-2 for the parts outside the CDR3, the full variable domain is DGGITQSPKYLFRKEGQNVTLSCEQNLNHDAMYWYRQDPGQGLRLIYYSQIVNDFQKGDIAEGYSVSREKKESFPLTVTSAQKNPTAFYLCASSGTSGRPGELFFGEGSRLTVL.

The rearrangement joins TRBV29-1 to TRBJ1-5; a weak D match, TRBD1 (5 bases). V shed 7 bases and J shed 4 bases, with 11 bases lying between them. Germline V lookup: CDR1 SQVTM, CDR2 ANQGSEA. The CDR3 runs to 12 residues. CDR3 sequence reads: CSAGGGNQPQHF. The CDR3 bases are TGCAGCGCTGGGGGGGGAAATCAGCCCCAGCATTTT. Full variable domain (rest looked up from reference TRBV29-1 and TRBJ1-5): SAVISQKPSRDICQRGTSLTIQCQVDSQVTMMFWYRQQPGQSLTLIATANQGSEATYESGFVIDKFPISRPNLTFSTLTVSNMSPEDSSIYLCSAGGGNQPQHFGDGTRLSIL.

This clone occurred once. The rearrangement joins TRBV7-3 to TRBJ2-2; D possibly corresponds to TRBD1 (5 bases). Germline V lookup: CDR1 SGHTA, CDR2 FQGTGA. V was shortened by 0 bases and J by 4 bases, with 21 bases between the two germline ends. CDR3 size: 19 residues. The CDR3 DNA reads TGTGCCAGCAGCTTAACACCCTTTCCAGGGTATCGTGGCACCGGGGAGCTGTTTTTT. Amino acid sequence: CASSLTPFPGYRGTGELFF.

The chain recombines TRBV3-1 (or the pseudogene TRBV3-2) with TRBJ1-5; no definite D call. The CDR3 covers 13 residues. V dropped 0 bases and J dropped 5 bases, with 5 bases sitting between them. Germline CDR1 reads LGHDT; CDR2 reads YNNKEL (reference sequence). This CDR3 is CASSQDRDQPQHF. The CDR3 DNA sequence: TGTGCCAGCAGCCAAGATCGGGATCAGCCCCAGCATTTT.

The chain combines TRBV11-3 with TRBJ2-1; the D gene is possibly TRBD2 (6 bases). The CDR3 spans 15 residues. Between the trimmed V and J ends, which lost 1 base and 0 bases, there was a span of 7 bases. Per germline, CDR1 SGHNT and CDR2 YENEEA. CDR3 loop: CASSLAGSSYNEQFF. The CDR3 DNA reads as TGTGCCAGCAGCTTAGCCGGGAGCTCCTACAATGAGCAGTTCTTC.